The 18 T cell receptor beta chains below were found in one sample sequenced in a study of beta chain features in type 1 diabetes (dated 2018 in TCRdb). These TCRs' antigens remain unknown. The method behind the library was the immunoSEQ multiplex PCR assay. The entire isolated RNA was reverse transcribed using the High Capacity cDNA Reverse Transcription Kit, and thus expressed TCRB transcripts were sequenced. Sourced from immuneACCESS, this table was stored by TCRdb with only in-frame sequences that have V and J called. A share of the clones is absent; for the studies checked, an unresolved V gene accounts for under half, and the remainder has no known explanation. The table for this sample lists 300,000 or so clones; 9.3% of them were counted only once. The ten top clones hold around 1% of the sample. Summary of the overall study and its limitations: Type 1 diabetes patients showed a moderate but significant shortening of TCRB CDR3 length in all four CD4+ subsets.

Sequenced sample: central memory CD4+ T cells from blood. All receptors derive from a man aged 25-45 years with type 1 diabetes.

The chain employs TRBV6-1 and TRBJ2-7, with D hard to call. This CDR3 region has 11 residues. Germline V gene lookup returns CDR1 MNHNS and CDR2 SASEGT. V lost 7 bases and J lost 4, with 8 bases in between. This CDR3 is CASMREYEQYF. The CDR3 region has the DNA TGTGCCAGCATGAGAGAGTACGAGCAGTACTTC.

The chain employs TRBV2 and TRBJ2-3, with D uncertain. This CDR3 is built from 10 residues. The V gene lost 4 bases and the J gene lost 8 bases, with 4 bases spanning the gap. CDR1 and CDR2 from the germline V gene are SNHLY and FYNNEI. CDR3 sequence reads: CASSGSTQYF. In DNA form, the CDR3 reads TGTGCCAGCAGTGGGAGTACGCAGTATTTT.

The V and J genes are TRBV19 and TRBJ1-2, with TRBD1 identical over 12 bases. The CDR3 runs 14 residues. Germline loops: CDR1 LNHDA, CDR2 SQIVND (reference sequence). After removal of 4 bases from V and 7 bases from J, the junction contained 4 bases not matched to a gene. CDR3 nucleotide sequence: TGTGCCAGTAGTAGGGGACAGGGGGCTTTTGGCTACACCTTC. Amino acid sequence: CASSRGQGAFGYTF.

This chain connects TRBV20-1 to TRBJ1-2, with a weak D call TRBD1 (6 bases). Trimming took off 7 bases at V and 3 bases at J, with 9 bases between the two ends. The CDR3 totals 11 residues. Germline V gene data show CDR1 as DFQATT and CDR2 as SNEGSKA (reference sequence). The CDR3 sequence: CSGRGDYGYTF. The DNA of the CDR3 is TGCAGTGGGAGGGGGGACTATGGCTACACCTTC.

This clone has more than one count but fewer than ten. Other DNA sequences within the sample encode an identical CDR3. CDR3 residues: CASSQAASNQPQHF. DNA for the CDR3: TGCGCCAGCAGCCAAGCGGCCAGCAATCAGCCCCAGCATTTT. The chain uses TRBV4-3 and TRBJ1-5; the D is unclear. CDR3 length: 14 amino acids. Trimming took off 1 base at V and 1 base at J, with 5 bases between the two ends. Germline CDR1 and CDR2: LGHNA and YSLEER.

The rearrangement links TRBV28 to TRBJ1-1, with 7 bases fitting TRBD1. Unmatched junction bases numbered 14, after V lost 4 bases and J lost 9 bases. The germline CDR1 and CDR2 sequences are MDHEN and SYDVKM. The CDR3 is 15 residues long. CDR3 sequence (DNA): TGTGCCAGCAGTTCCAACCGAGAATGGGACAGAAAAGCTTTCTTT. This encodes CASSSNREWDRKAFF.

The chain has TRBV7-2 and TRBJ2-3; D remains unclear. Trimming removed 1 base from V and 4 bases from J, with 6 bases in between. CDR1 is SGHTA, CDR2 FQGNSA, per germline. The CDR3 has 13 residues. The CDR3 DNA reads as TGTGCCAGCAGCTTAGGTATCTCAGATACGCAGTATTTT. As protein: CASSLGISDTQYF. The complete variable domain, with remaining parts taken from reference TRBV7-2 and TRBJ2-3, reads GAGVSQSPSNKVTEKGKDVELRCDPISGHTALYWYRQSLGQGLEFLIYFQGNSAPDKSGLPSDRFSAERTGGSVSTLTIQRTQQEDSAVYLCASSLGISDTQYFGPGTRLTVL.

The gene calls are TRBV5-1 and TRBJ1-3, with D hard to call. V was shortened by 0 bases and J by 0 bases, with 10 bases between the two germline ends. Germline V gene sequence: CDR1 SGHRS, CDR2 YFSETQ. The CDR3 is 16 amino acids. CDR3 loop: CASSLASSLSGNTIYF. For the CDR3, the DNA is TGCGCCAGCAGCTTGGCCAGCTCTCTCTCTGGAAACACCATATATTTT.

The rearrangement links TRBV27 to TRBJ2-3, with 13 bases matching TRBD2. Unmatched junction bases numbered 7, after V lost 4 bases and J lost 0 bases. This CDR3 region has 18 residues. Germline V gene lookup returns CDR1 MNHEY and CDR2 SMNVEV (reference sequence). CDR3: CASSSTSGGGSSTDTQYF. CDR3 bases: TGTGCCAGCAGTTCCACTAGCGGGGGGGGCTCTAGCACAGATACGCAGTATTTT.

This clone was seen at least ten times. The chain uses TRBV7-9 and TRBJ1-6, with D maybe TRBD1 (6 bases). The ends were cut back, 1 base at V and 7 bases at J, with 14 bases in the middle. Germline assignment: CDR1 SEHNR and CDR2 FQNEAQ (reference sequence). This CDR3 is 16 amino acids long. The CDR3 region is CASSLEGGAGNSPLHF. The DNA for the CDR3 is TGTGCCAGCAGCTTAGAGGGGGGCGCGGGGAATTCACCCCTCCACTTT.

The genes are TRBV7-9 and TRBJ1-1, with D hard to call. Trimming took 5 bases from V and 0 from J, leaving 13 bases between them. The germline V gene encodes CDR1 SEHNR and CDR2 FQNEAQ (reference sequence). The CDR3 covers 15 residues. The CDR3 protein is CASSGFGSLNTEAFF. CDR3 coding DNA: TGTGCCAGCAGCGGTTTTGGCAGCTTGAACACTGAAGCTTTCTTT.

The chain employs TRBV4-3 and TRBJ1-2; maybe TRBD1 (6 bases). Per the germline V gene, CDR1 is LGHNA and CDR2 is YSLEER. The V and J ends lost 0 bases and 1 base respectively, with 15 bases between them. This CDR3 is 17 amino acids long. In DNA form, the CDR3 reads TGCGCCAGCAGCCAAGAGGGGGCAGGCCCAGTTAACTATGGCTACACCTTC. Amino acid sequence: CASSQEGAGPVNYGYTF.

The V call is TRBV14, the J call TRBJ2-1; TRBD2 aligns across 9 bases. From germline, CDR1 is SGHDN and CDR2 FVKESK. The CDR3 runs to 16 residues. The J segment lost 9 bases and the V segment lost 0 bases, leaving 9 bases of the junction unmatched. The CDR3 nucleotides read TGTGCCAGCAGCCAAGAAGCGGGGGGTTACATTGTTGAGCAGTTCTTC. This encodes CASSQEAGGYIVEQFF.

This clone was counted only a few times. J is TRBJ2-1 and V is TRBV7-2; no clear D. This CDR3 comprises 12 residues. Looked up from germline, CDR1 is SGHTA and CDR2 is FQGNSA. Trimming took off 5 bases at V and 8 bases at J, with 10 bases between the two ends. CDR3 in DNA: TGTGCCAGCAGCCCCACCGTCGATGAGCAGTTCTTC. It codes for CASSPTVDEQFF.

V and J are TRBV10-2 and TRBJ2-3; TRBD2 is a possible D gene (6 bases). Trimming cost V 7 bases and J 4 bases, with 15 bases left between them. The germline V gene encodes CDR1 WSHSY and CDR2 SAAADI. The CDR3 runs 14 residues. The chain's CDR3 is CASTSAQGADTQYF. The DNA for the CDR3 is TGCGCCAGCACTAGCGCCCAGGGCGCAGATACGCAGTATTTT.

The chain joins TRBV4-1 to TRBJ1-1; D is undetermined. Germline CDR1 reads MGHRA; CDR2 reads YSYEKL. Trimming took off 4 bases at V and 4 bases at J, with 13 bases between the two ends. The CDR3 length is 14 residues. The CDR3 sequence: CASSLESSGTEAFF. Written as DNA, the CDR3 is TGCGCCAGCAGCCTCGAATCGTCAGGCACTGAAGCTTTCTTT.

V is TRBV4-3 and J is TRBJ1-1; perhaps TRBD1 as D (6 bases). V was clipped by 3 bases and J by 5 bases, with 19 bases between them. The CDR3 sequence is 16 residues long. Germline V gene sequence: CDR1 LGHNA, CDR2 YSLEER. The CDR3 sequence: CASSQVSYRDLTEAFF. CDR3 coding DNA: TGCGCCAGCAGCCAGGTCAGTTACAGGGACCTGACTGAAGCTTTCTTT.

V usage is TRBV30 and J usage is TRBJ1-1; D is uncertain. Looked up from germline, CDR1 is GTSNPN and CDR2 is SVGIG (reference sequence). This CDR3 region has 13 residues. Trimming left V 0 bases short and J 1 base short, with 6 bases between. The CDR3 loop is CAWSVGKNTEAFF. CDR3 DNA: TGTGCCTGGAGTGTCGGAAAGAACACTGAAGCTTTCTTT.